One and the same sample provided the 20 T cell receptor beta chains below, sequenced in a study of blood T cell repertoires in COVID-19. TCRdb's table, derived via immunoSEQ multiplex PCR, lists solely in-frame clones and lacks some. The sample consists of roughly 45,000 clones, roughly 80% of them appearing once. Sequencing was carried out using peripheral blood. Receptor source: a woman between 65 and 79 years old with acute or convalescent COVID-19.

V gene TRBV3-1 (or the pseudogene TRBV3-2) combines with J gene TRBJ2-1, with TRBD2 matching over 11 bases. From germline, CDR1 is LGHDT and CDR2 YNNKEL (reference sequence). V shed 1 base, J shed 9 bases, and the junction held 8 bases outside the gene matches. The CDR3 is 16 residues long. The CDR3 DNA follows: TGTGCCAGCAGCCAAGGCACTAGCGGGGGACAGGGTGAGCAGTTCTTC. Translation gives CASSQGTSGGQGEQFF.

The gene calls are TRBV29-1 and TRBJ2-7; TRBD1 aligns across 7 bases. The CDR3 is made up of 15 amino acids. The V segment lost 6 bases and the J segment 6 bases; nucleotides outside the gene matches: 17. Per germline, CDR1 SQVTM and CDR2 ANQGSEA. The CDR3 loop reads CSVETDYRGSSEQYF. CDR3 DNA: TGCAGCGTGGAAACCGACTACAGGGGATCGAGCGAGCAGTACTTC.

This clone has only a few counts. The genes are TRBV5-1 and TRBJ1-5; D is perhaps TRBD1 (5 bases). Germline lookup yields CDR1 SGHRS and CDR2 YFSETQ. V lost 2 bases to trimming and J lost 6 bases, with 9 bases between them. There are 13 residues in the CDR3. CDR3 amino acids: CASSFWGGQPQHF. The CDR3 nucleotides read TGCGCCAGCAGCTTTTGGGGGGGTCAGCCCCAGCATTTT.

The chain joins TRBV3-1 (or the pseudogene TRBV3-2) to TRBJ1-1; the D gene is possibly TRBD1 (5 bases). The CDR3 loop spans 15 amino acids. Per germline, CDR1 LGHDT and CDR2 YNNKEL (reference sequence). The ends were cut back, 4 bases at V and 5 bases at J, with 17 bases in the middle. CDR3: CASSPAGEGKTEAFF. The CDR3 nucleotides read TGTGCCAGCAGCCCGGCGGGGGAGGGGAAGACTGAAGCTTTCTTT.

The chain is built from TRBV7-8 and TRBJ1-5, with a tentative D call TRBD1 (6 bases). This CDR3 spans 14 amino acids. The ends were cut back, 2 bases at V and 7 bases at J, with 12 bases in the middle. The germline V gene encodes CDR1 SGHVS and CDR2 FQNEAQ. In DNA form, the CDR3 reads TGTGCCAGCAGCTTAACAGGGTTTCAACAGCCCCAGCATTTT. Its protein product is CASSLTGFQQPQHF. The whole variable domain, filled in from reference TRBV7-8 and TRBJ1-5, reads GAGVSQSPRYKVAKRGQDVALRCDPISGHVSLFWYQQALGQGPEFLTYFQNEAQLDKSGLPSDRFFAERPEGSVSTLKIQRTQQEDSAVYLCASSLTGFQQPQHFGDGTRLSIL.

This clone was detected only a few times. The CDR3 loop is CASSQGWDRVIHGYTF. CDR3 bases: TGTGCCAGCAGCCAAGGGTGGGACAGGGTTATCCATGGCTACACCTTC. The rearrangement joins TRBV7-8 to TRBJ1-2; 9 bases line up with TRBD1. V lost 5 bases, J lost 6 bases, and 13 bases stayed unmatched. The CDR3 contains 16 residues. Germline V gene sequence: CDR1 SGHVS, CDR2 FQNEAQ.

The chain recombines TRBV4-3 with TRBJ1-1; perhaps TRBD1 as D (5 bases). With 5 bases removed from V and 4 bases from J, the gap between germline ends came to 14 bases. CDR3 length: 14 amino acids. From germline, CDR1 is LGHNA and CDR2 YSLEER. The CDR3 loop is CASSYGRGSTEAFF. The CDR3 bases are TGCGCCAGCAGCTACGGTCGGGGGAGCACTGAAGCTTTCTTT.

CDR3 DNA sequence: TGTGCCAGCAGTCTCCGGGATCAGCCCCAGCATTTT. Protein product: CASSLRDQPQHF. The genes are TRBV2 and TRBJ1-5; D call uncertain. The length of the CDR3 is 12 residues. V was shortened by 5 bases and J by 5 bases, with 7 bases between the two germline ends. Per germline, CDR1 SNHLY and CDR2 FYNNEI.

The chain employs TRBV5-1 and TRBJ2-7, with TRBD1 matching 9 bases. Germline V gives CDR1 SGHRS, CDR2 YFSETQ. The V gene end was trimmed by 0 bases and the J gene end by 2 bases; junction bases not matched to a gene: 6. The CDR3 sequence is 16 residues long. The CDR3 loop reads CASSLGVDRGAYEQYF. The CDR3 DNA is TGCGCCAGCAGCTTGGGGGTTGACAGGGGGGCCTACGAGCAGTACTTC.

The chain is built from TRBV18 and TRBJ1-5; 10 bases match TRBD1. V gave up 2 bases and J gave up 3 bases; unmatched junction bases: 4. The CDR3 length is 16 residues. Germline lookup yields CDR1 KGHSH and CDR2 LQKENI. The CDR3 region has the DNA TGTGCCAGCTCACCAGGACAGGGGGATAACAATCAGCCCCAGCATTTT. Its translation is CASSPGQGDNNQPQHF.

J is TRBJ2-7 and V is TRBV5-1; the D gene is possibly TRBD1 (6 bases). Germline assignment: CDR1 SGHRS and CDR2 YFSETQ. V lost 5 bases, J lost 1 base, and 10 bases lay in between. The CDR3 runs to 13 residues. The CDR3 DNA sequence: TGCGCCAGCAGGGCGGACAGTTCCTACGAGCAGTACTTC. Residues: CASRADSSYEQYF.

This clone came up a few times. The V call is TRBV4-1, the J call TRBJ1-4; 7 nucleotides line up with TRBD1. V lost 0 bases, J lost 3 bases, and 7 bases stayed unmatched. This CDR3 is 17 amino acids long. Germline V gene lookup returns CDR1 MGHRA and CDR2 YSYEKL. DNA for the CDR3: TGCGCCAGCAGCCAAGACCTATCACAGGGGCCTAATGAAAAACTGTTTTTT. This translates into CASSQDLSQGPNEKLFF.

The rearrangement uses TRBV7-2 and TRBJ2-1, with D possibly matching TRBD2 (6 bases). The length of the CDR3 is 13 residues. V was shortened by 0 bases and J by 6 bases, with 6 bases between the two germline ends. Germline V gene sequence: CDR1 SGHTA, CDR2 FQGNSA. The DNA of the CDR3 is TGTGCCAGCAGCTTAGCCGGGAGCAATGAGCAGTTCTTC. It encodes CASSLAGSNEQFF.

The chain recombines TRBV6-2 or TRBV6-3 with TRBJ1-1; tentative D call: TRBD1 (6 bases). The CDR3 spans 13 residues. V lost 5 bases and J 4 bases, leaving 11 bases between the germline ends. Germline-derived CDR1 and CDR2 are MNHEY and SVGEGT. DNA for the CDR3: TGTGCCAGCAGTCAGGACAGCTCCACTGAAGCTTTCTTT. Translated: CASSQDSSTEAFF.

This clone showed up many times. This chain joins TRBV5-1 and TRBJ1-4; possible D gene TRBD1, 6 bases. Trimming left V 3 bases short and J 4 bases short, with 10 bases between. Germline loops: CDR1 SGHRS, CDR2 YFSETQ. There are 14 residues in the CDR3. CDR3 bases: TGCGCCAGCAGCTCAGACAGGATTAATGAAAAACTGTTTTTT. It codes for CASSSDRINEKLFF.

This clone has just one count. The chain combines TRBV5-1 with TRBJ1-2; 8 positions match TRBD1. CDR1 and CDR2 (germline): SGHRS, YFSETQ. The CDR3 has 15 amino acids. V shed 4 bases and J 0 bases; nucleotides not matched to a gene: 5. CDR3 DNA sequence: TGCGCCAGCAGCCCCTACAGGGGGGCTAACTATGGCTACACCTTC. It specifies CASSPYRGANYGYTF.

This clone was observed a handful of times. V gene TRBV2 combines with J gene TRBJ2-2, with a tentative D call TRBD2 (7 bases). Germline assignment: CDR1 SNHLY and CDR2 FYNNEI. The CDR3 has 14 amino acids. The V gene lost 9 bases and the J gene lost 5 bases, with 16 bases spanning the gap. CDR3 nucleotide sequence: TGTGCCAGTGCTGGGGGGGCAGGGACCGGGGAGCTGTTTTTT. Protein product: CASAGGAGTGELFF.

The J gene is TRBJ1-4, the V gene TRBV6-1; 8 nucleotides align to TRBD1. Trimming at V came to 4 bases and at J to 7 bases, leaving 11 bases not matched to a gene. The CDR3 totals 16 residues. Germline V gene sequence: CDR1 MNHNS, CDR2 SASEGT. CDR3 loop: CASSGHGQGAGEKLFF. The CDR3 coding sequence is TGTGCCAGCAGTGGACACGGACAGGGAGCGGGTGAAAAACTGTTTTTT.

This clone was counted a single time. V is TRBV5-8 and J is TRBJ1-1; D might be TRBD1 (5 bases). From germline, CDR1 is SGHTS and CDR2 YDEGEE. The CDR3 loop spans 14 amino acids. The germline V and J ends were trimmed by 4 bases and 7 bases, with 17 bases remaining between them. DNA for the CDR3: TGTGCCAGCAGCACCTCGGGGGTCTTGTATGAAGCTTTCTTT. This gives the protein CASSTSGVLYEAFF.

This clone was counted at least ten times. V usage is TRBV10-2 and J usage is TRBJ2-1, with 10 bases matching TRBD2. The length of the CDR3 is 16 residues. Germline V gene lookup returns CDR1 WSHSY and CDR2 SAAADI. V trimming: 4 bases; J trimming: 9 bases; junction bases outside the gene matches: 12. The CDR3 DNA sequence: TGCGCCAGCAGTGTGACTCAAGCGGGAGGGCGGGTTGAGCAGTTCTTC. It encodes CASSVTQAGGRVEQFF.